Following are 28 T cell receptor beta chains from one sample sequenced in a study of OX40 agonist ivuxolimab in advanced cancers. The assay was immunoSEQ multiplex PCR, and TCRdb's table has in-frame clones only and misses some. The table lists some 68,000 clones, around 89% of them singletons. This sample comprised CD4+ or CD8+ T cells sorted from blood, obtained in a trial of the OX40 agonist ivuxolimab. The receptors originated from an adult with an advanced solid tumor such as melanoma, head and neck, liver or kidney cancer.

The rearrangement joins TRBV9 to TRBJ1-2; D is ambiguous. In germline, CDR1 is SGDLS, CDR2 YYNGEE. CDR3 length equals 12 residues. V was clipped by 4 bases and J by 4 bases, with 8 bases between them. CDR3 protein: CASSNGIYGYTF. In nucleotides, the CDR3 is TGTGCCAGCAGCAACGGGATCTATGGCTACACCTTC.

The rearrangement uses TRBV10-2 and TRBJ2-3; D is possibly TRBD2 (6 bases). Germline V CDR1 and CDR2: WSHSY, SAAADI. Trimming left V 6 bases short and J 0 bases short, with 16 bases between. CDR3 length: 16 residues. The CDR3 region has the DNA TGCGCCAGCAGCATGCTCCGGGACTCTAGCACAGATACGCAGTATTTT. Translated, it gives CASSMLRDSSTDTQYF.

The V and J genes are TRBV7-9 and TRBJ2-1; perhaps D is TRBD1 or TRBD2 (5 bases each). CDR1 is SEHNR, CDR2 FQNEAQ, per germline (reference sequence). CDR3 length: 15 residues. Trimming left V 5 bases short and J 3 bases short, with 14 bases between. The DNA of the CDR3 is TGTGCCAGCAGCCCGGGACGGGCCCGCTACAATGAGCAGTTCTTC. This translates into CASSPGRARYNEQFF.

This chain connects TRBV15 to TRBJ1-6; a possible D gene is TRBD1 (6 bases). The germline gives CDR1 LNHNV, CDR2 YYDKDF (reference sequence). The V end lost 6 bases, the J end lost 8 bases, and 11 bases lay between the germline ends. The CDR3 runs 13 residues. CDR3 bases: TGTGCCACCAGAACAGGGTCTGATTCACCCCTCCACTTT. Amino acids: CATRTGSDSPLHF.

This rearrangement joins TRBV9 to TRBJ2-1, with 9 bases identical to TRBD1. Unmatched junction bases numbered 5, after V lost 3 bases and J lost 4 bases. There are 15 residues in the CDR3. Germline CDR1 reads SGDLS; CDR2 reads YYNGEE. As DNA, the CDR3 is TGTGCCAGCAGCGCTTCCGGGACAGGGTACAATGAGCAGTTCTTC. Translated: CASSASGTGYNEQFF.

The rearrangement uses TRBV4-1 and TRBJ1-6; the D gene is possibly TRBD1 (5 bases). Trimming cost V 4 bases and J 7 bases, with 11 bases left between them. CDR1 MGHRA and CDR2 YSYEKL come from the germline V gene. CDR3 length: 14 amino acids. CDR3 sequence (DNA): TGCGCCAGCAGCCCCAGGGCCACAAATTCACCCCTCCACTTT. The encoded protein is CASSPRATNSPLHF.

The chain couples TRBV5-6 to TRBJ1-1, with 10 bases matching TRBD1. V was pared by 4 bases and J by 2 bases, with 5 bases of the junction left unmatched. The CDR3 length is 15 residues. Per the germline V gene, CDR1 is SGHDT and CDR2 is YYEEEE. CDR3: CASSPRDRGNTEAFF. As DNA, the CDR3 is TGTGCCAGCAGCCCCCGGGACAGGGGCAACACTGAAGCTTTCTTT. Variable domain in full (rest from reference TRBV5-6 and TRBJ1-1): DAGVTQSPTHLIKTRGQQVTLRCSPKSGHDTVSWYQQALGQGPQFIFQYYEEEERQRGNFPDRFSGHQFPNYSSELNVNALLLGDSALYLCASSPRDRGNTEAFFGQGTRLTVV.

CDR3 sequence (DNA): TGTGCCAGCCGACGCTTAAGCGGCGACACAGATACGCAGTATTTT. Its translation: CASRRLSGDTDTQYF. The chain carries TRBV5-6 and TRBJ2-3, with D perhaps matching TRBD2 (5 bases). V shed 7 bases and J shed 2 bases, with 17 bases lying between them. The CDR3 is 15 residues long. From germline, CDR1 is SGHDT and CDR2 YYEEEE.

This clone showed up just once. V usage is TRBV5-6 and J usage is TRBJ2-1, with 7 positions matching TRBD1. The V segment lost 4 bases and the J segment 2 bases; nucleotides outside the gene matches: 0. The V gene's germline CDR1 is SGHDT and CDR2 YYEEEE. The CDR3 covers 13 residues. The CDR3 DNA reads TGTGCCAGCAGCCAGGGGGCCTACAATGAGCAGTTCTTC. Amino acid sequence: CASSQGAYNEQFF. The full variable domain, its missing parts supplied by reference TRBV5-6 and TRBJ2-1, is DAGVTQSPTHLIKTRGQQVTLRCSPKSGHDTVSWYQQALGQGPQFIFQYYEEEERQRGNFPDRFSGHQFPNYSSELNVNALLLGDSALYLCASSQGAYNEQFFGPGTRLTVL.

The CDR3 coding sequence is TGTGCCAGCAGCCATGACAGGGGTATTACCAAAAACATTCAGTACTTC. It yields the protein CASSHDRGITKNIQYF. V is TRBV5-4 and J is TRBJ2-4; 8 bases are shared with TRBD1. The CDR3 has 16 residues. Losses at the gene ends were 4 bases for V and 2 bases for J; bases not matched to a gene: 8. CDR1 SGHNT and CDR2 YYREEE come from the germline V gene (reference sequence).

The rearrangement joins TRBV28 to TRBJ1-1, with D perhaps matching TRBD1 (5 bases). CDR1 and CDR2 (germline): MDHEN, SYDVKM. The V and J ends lost 5 bases and 3 bases respectively, with 16 bases between them. This CDR3 is 15 amino acids long. The CDR3 coding sequence is TGTGCCAGCAGTCCTTTTAACCGCAGGGACACTGAAGCTTTCTTT. Amino acid sequence: CASSPFNRRDTEAFF. Based on the CDR3 plus reference TRBV28 and TRBJ1-1, the full variable domain is DVKVTQSSRYLVKRTGEKVFLECVQDMDHENMFWYRQDPGLGLRLIYFSYDVKMKEKGDIPEGYSVSREKKERFSLILESASTNQTSMYLCASSPFNRRDTEAFFGQGTRLTVV.

The V gene is TRBV28, the J gene TRBJ2-2; D perhaps matches TRBD1 (6 bases). With 6 bases removed from V and 5 bases from J, the gap between germline ends came to 16 bases. CDR1 and CDR2 from the germline V gene are MDHEN and SYDVKM. The CDR3 length is 15 residues. CDR3: CASRTGYRATGELFF. As DNA, the CDR3 is TGTGCCAGCAGGACTGGGTACAGGGCTACCGGGGAGCTGTTTTTT.

The J gene is TRBJ1-2, the V gene TRBV15; D gene ambiguous. The CDR3 consists of 15 residues. Germline V gene sequence: CDR1 LNHNV, CDR2 YYDKDF (reference sequence). Trimming cost V 0 bases and J 2 bases, with 10 bases left between them. The CDR3 here is CATSRDRGRNYGYTF. The CDR3 nucleotides are TGTGCCACCAGCAGAGATAGAGGACGGAACTATGGCTACACCTTC.

The V gene is TRBV12-2, the J gene TRBJ2-3; the table's D call, TRBD1, was not checked against the DNA. TRBV12-2 is termed a pseudogene. The CDR3 has 15 residues. The CDR3: CASRLFGQGHDTQYF. The CDR3 DNA reads as TGTGCAAGTCGCTTATTCGGACAGGGACACGATACGCAGTATTTT.

This rearrangement joins TRBV28 to TRBJ1-5, with D possibly being TRBD1 (5 bases). Germline V CDR1 and CDR2: MDHEN, SYDVKM. The V end lost 2 bases, the J end lost 3 bases, and 8 bases lay between the germline ends. This CDR3 spans 14 amino acids. Here the CDR3 DNA reads TGTGCCAGCAGTTTAGCACAGGACAATCAGCCCCAGCATTTT. This encodes CASSLAQDNQPQHF.

The gene calls are TRBV2 and TRBJ2-7; D gene unclear. CDR1 is SNHLY and CDR2 is FYNNEI in the germline V gene. Trimming left V 2 bases short and J 3 bases short, with 2 bases between. This CDR3 has 11 amino acids. The CDR3 loop is CASSEYYEQYF. The DNA for the CDR3 is TGTGCCAGCAGTGAATACTACGAGCAGTACTTC.

This clone occurred a few times. This chain connects TRBV7-9 to TRBJ2-7; 12 bases agree with TRBD2. Trimming took 4 bases from V and 3 from J; bases not matched to a gene: 13. CDR1 is SEHNR and CDR2 is FQNEAQ in the germline V gene (reference sequence). The CDR3 has 18 amino acids. CDR3 in amino acids: CASSSGLAGGKEGYEQYF. DNA for the CDR3: TGTGCCAGCAGCTCCGGGCTAGCGGGAGGGAAGGAGGGCTACGAGCAGTACTTC.

The V and J genes are TRBV11-1 and TRBJ2-3; TRBD1 might be the D (5 bases). V shed 5 bases and J shed 6 bases, with 21 bases lying between them. This CDR3 spans 16 amino acids. Germline CDR1 and CDR2: SGHAT and FQDESV (reference sequence). The CDR3 is CASSPGLPRSGDTQYF. CDR3 bases: TGTGCCAGCAGCCCCGGGCTACCTAGGTCAGGGGATACGCAGTATTTT.

The gene calls are TRBV7-9 and TRBJ2-7, with D tentatively TRBD1 (6 bases). V lost 5 bases to trimming and J lost 9 bases, with 17 bases between them. CDR1 is SEHNR, CDR2 FQNEAQ, per germline (reference sequence). The CDR3 contains 13 residues. This CDR3 is CASSATYREWQYF. The CDR3 coding sequence is TGTGCCAGCAGCGCGACGTACAGGGAGTGGCAGTACTTC.

The sample holds a few counts of this clone. The gene calls are TRBV13 and TRBJ2-7; 7 nucleotides match TRBD1. The CDR3 spans 13 residues. Germline lookup yields CDR1 PRHDT and CDR2 FYEKMQ (reference sequence). V trimming: 4 bases; J trimming: 5 bases; junction bases outside the gene matches: 5. CDR3 in amino acids: CASSYRGADEQYF. DNA of the CDR3: TGTGCCAGCAGCTACAGGGGAGCAGACGAGCAGTACTTC.

V usage is TRBV4-2 and J usage is TRBJ2-2; 9 nucleotides line up with TRBD1. Losses at the gene ends were 4 bases for V and 15 bases for J; bases not matched to a gene: 9. This CDR3 spans 13 amino acids. The germline V gene encodes CDR1 LGHNA and CDR2 YNFKEQ. The CDR3 bases are TGTGCCAGCAGCCTCAACCGGGACAGGGCGTTGTTTTTT. This sequence encodes CASSLNRDRALFF.

This clone appeared a few times. The V call is TRBV15, the J call TRBJ2-1; 10 bases match TRBD2. This CDR3 region has 16 residues. Germline V gene data show CDR1 as LNHNV and CDR2 as YYDKDF (reference sequence). V dropped 0 bases and J dropped 1; count of bases not matched to a gene: 0. CDR3 protein: CATSRELAGSYNEQFF. DNA for the CDR3: TGTGCCACCAGCAGAGAACTAGCGGGATCCTACAATGAGCAGTTCTTC.

V and J are TRBV4-1 and TRBJ1-3; D is ambiguous. This CDR3 has 16 residues. Germline V CDR1 and CDR2: MGHRA, YSYEKL. Trimming took 1 base from V and 3 from J, leaving 13 bases between them. Here the CDR3 reads CASSQVLVSGGNTIYF. The DNA of the CDR3 is TGCGCCAGCAGCCAAGTGTTAGTCTCGGGTGGAAACACCATATATTTT.

The rearrangement uses TRBV5-1 and TRBJ1-5, with D perhaps TRBD1 (6 bases). Trimming stripped 4 bases from V and 5 bases from J, with 13 bases between. Germline CDR1 is SGHRS and CDR2 is YFSETQ. The CDR3 consists of 14 residues. The CDR3 sequence: CASSLQGGDQPQHF. CDR3 nucleotides: TGCGCCAGCAGCCTCCAAGGGGGGGATCAGCCCCAGCATTTT. Complete variable domain (other parts from reference TRBV5-1 and TRBJ1-5): KAGVTQTPRYLIKTRGQQVTLSCSPISGHRSVSWYQQTPGQGLQFLFEYFSETQRNKGNFPGRFSGRQFSNSRSEMNVSTLELGDSALYLCASSLQGGDQPQHFGDGTRLSIL.

The chain has TRBV27 and TRBJ1-1, with D unclear. Trimming took 5 bases from V and 9 from J, leaving 16 bases between them. In germline, CDR1 is MNHEY, CDR2 SMNVEV (reference sequence). The CDR3 sequence is 13 residues long. The CDR3 reads CASSPPSGTQAFF. The CDR3 region has the DNA TGTGCCAGCAGTCCCCCCTCAGGTACCCAAGCTTTCTTT.

The rearrangement uses TRBV6-6 and TRBJ2-5, with 7 bases fitting TRBD1. Trimming took 0 bases from V and 9 from J; bases not matched to a gene: 10. CDR3 length equals 15 residues. Looked up from germline, CDR1 is MNHNY and CDR2 is SVGAGI (reference sequence). CDR3 sequence reads: CASSYSRQGLRAQYF. CDR3 coding DNA: TGTGCCAGCAGTTACTCGAGACAGGGCCTCAGGGCCCAGTACTTC.

The rearrangement joins TRBV2 to TRBJ2-1; tentatively, D is TRBD2 (6 bases). This CDR3 is built from 12 residues. The germline CDR1 and CDR2 sequences are SNHLY and FYNNEI. Trimming cost V 4 bases and J 8 bases, with 9 bases left between them. Written as DNA, the CDR3 is TGTGCCAGCAGTGTCGGCGGGGATGAGCAGTTCTTC. The encoded protein is CASSVGGDEQFF.

J is TRBJ2-7 and V is TRBV5-1, with 8 bases aligning to TRBD1. The CDR3 has 14 residues. Per the germline V gene, CDR1 is SGHRS and CDR2 is YFSETQ. J was trimmed by 0 bases and V by 4 bases; bases with no gene match: 3. The CDR3 spells CASSATGGSYEQYF. CDR3 DNA: TGCGCCAGCAGCGCCACAGGGGGCTCCTACGAGCAGTACTTC.